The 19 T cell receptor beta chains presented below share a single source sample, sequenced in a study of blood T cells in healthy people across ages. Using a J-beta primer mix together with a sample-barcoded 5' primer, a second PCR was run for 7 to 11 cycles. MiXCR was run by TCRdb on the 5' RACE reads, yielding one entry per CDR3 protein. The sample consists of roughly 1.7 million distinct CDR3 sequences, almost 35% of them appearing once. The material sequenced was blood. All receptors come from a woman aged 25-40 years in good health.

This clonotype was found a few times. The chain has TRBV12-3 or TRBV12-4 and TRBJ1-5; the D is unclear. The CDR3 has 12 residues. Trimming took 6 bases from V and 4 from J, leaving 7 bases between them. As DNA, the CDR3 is TGTGCCAGCAGCCCGTGGAATCAGCCCCAGCATTTT. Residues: CASSPWNQPQHF.

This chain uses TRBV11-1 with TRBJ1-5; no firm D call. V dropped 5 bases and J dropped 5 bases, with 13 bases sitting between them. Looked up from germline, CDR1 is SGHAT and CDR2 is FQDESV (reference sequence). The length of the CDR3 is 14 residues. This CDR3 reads CASSPDGLHQPQHF. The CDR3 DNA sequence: TGTGCCAGCAGCCCAGACGGCCTTCATCAGCCCCAGCATTTT.

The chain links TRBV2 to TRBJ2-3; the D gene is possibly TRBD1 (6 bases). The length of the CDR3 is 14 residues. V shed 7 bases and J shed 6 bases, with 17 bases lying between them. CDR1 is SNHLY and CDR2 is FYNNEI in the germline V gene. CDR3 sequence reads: CASNRDKVMDTQYF. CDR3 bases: TGTGCCAGCAACCGGGACAAGGTAATGGATACGCAGTATTTT.

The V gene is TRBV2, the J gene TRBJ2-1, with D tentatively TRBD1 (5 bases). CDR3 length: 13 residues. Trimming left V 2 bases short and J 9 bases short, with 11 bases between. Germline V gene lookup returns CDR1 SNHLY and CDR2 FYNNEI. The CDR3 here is CASSENRRGEQFF. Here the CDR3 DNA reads TGTGCCAGCAGTGAAAATAGAAGGGGTGAGCAGTTCTTC.

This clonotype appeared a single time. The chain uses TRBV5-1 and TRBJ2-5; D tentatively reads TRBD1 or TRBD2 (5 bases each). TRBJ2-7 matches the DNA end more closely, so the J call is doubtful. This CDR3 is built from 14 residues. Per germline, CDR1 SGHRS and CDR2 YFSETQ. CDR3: CASSRDPTDYEQYF. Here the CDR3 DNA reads TGCGCCAGCAGCAGGGACCCTACCGACTACGAGCAGTACTTC.

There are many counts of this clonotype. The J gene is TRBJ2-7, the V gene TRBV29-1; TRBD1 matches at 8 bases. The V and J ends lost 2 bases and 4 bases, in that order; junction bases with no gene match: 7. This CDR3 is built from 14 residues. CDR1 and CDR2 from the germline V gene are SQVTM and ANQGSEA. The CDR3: CSVEIGTGGYEQYF. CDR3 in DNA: TGCAGCGTTGAAATAGGGACAGGCGGTTACGAGCAGTACTTC.

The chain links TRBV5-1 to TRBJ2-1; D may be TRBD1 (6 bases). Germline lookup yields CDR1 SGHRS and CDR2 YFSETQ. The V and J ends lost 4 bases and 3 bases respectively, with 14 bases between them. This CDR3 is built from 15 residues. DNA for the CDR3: TGCGCCAGCAGCCCGGCTAGGACAGACTACAATGAGCAGTTCTTC. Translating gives CASSPARTDYNEQFF. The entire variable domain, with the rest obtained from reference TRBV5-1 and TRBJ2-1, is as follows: KAGVTQTPRYLIKTRGQQVTLSCSPISGHRSVSWYQQTPGQGLQFLFEYFSETQRNKGNFPGRFSGRQFSNSRSEMNVSTLELGDSALYLCASSPARTDYNEQFFGPGTRLTVL.

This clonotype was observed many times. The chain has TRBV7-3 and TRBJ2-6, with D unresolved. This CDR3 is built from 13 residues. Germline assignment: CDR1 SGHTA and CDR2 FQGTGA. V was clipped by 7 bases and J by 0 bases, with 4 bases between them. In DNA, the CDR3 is TGTGCCAGCAAGGACTCTGGGGCCAACGTCCTGACTTTC. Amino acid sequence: CASKDSGANVLTF.

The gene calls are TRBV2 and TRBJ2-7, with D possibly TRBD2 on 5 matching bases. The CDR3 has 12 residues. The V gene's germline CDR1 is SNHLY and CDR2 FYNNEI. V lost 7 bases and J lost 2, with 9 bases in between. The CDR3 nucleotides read TGTGCCAGCAAGAGGGCCACCTACGAGCAGTACTTC. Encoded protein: CASKRATYEQYF.

CDR3 in amino acids: CSVAQGSATDTQYF. CDR3 DNA sequence: TGCAGCGTTGCGCAGGGCTCGGCGACAGATACGCAGTATTTT. This rearrangement joins TRBV29-1 to TRBJ2-3; possibly TRBD1 for D (5 bases). Germline CDR1 SQVTM, CDR2 ANQGSEA. The length of the CDR3 is 14 residues. V lost 4 bases and J lost 3, with 14 bases in between.

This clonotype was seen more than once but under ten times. The chain's CDR3 is CASSHPRTHNEQFF. CDR3 in DNA: TGTGCCAGCAGCCATCCTAGGACCCACAATGAGCAGTTCTTC. The genes are TRBV7-9 and TRBJ2-1; the D is unclear. The CDR3 spans 14 residues. In germline, CDR1 is SEHNR, CDR2 FQNEAQ (reference sequence). The V end lost 5 bases, the J end lost 5 bases, and 13 bases lay between the germline ends.

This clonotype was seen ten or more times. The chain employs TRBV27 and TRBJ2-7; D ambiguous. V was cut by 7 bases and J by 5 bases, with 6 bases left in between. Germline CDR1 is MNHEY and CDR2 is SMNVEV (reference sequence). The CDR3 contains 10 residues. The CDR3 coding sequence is TGTGCCAGCAAACCAGACGAGCAGTACTTC. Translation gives CASKPDEQYF.

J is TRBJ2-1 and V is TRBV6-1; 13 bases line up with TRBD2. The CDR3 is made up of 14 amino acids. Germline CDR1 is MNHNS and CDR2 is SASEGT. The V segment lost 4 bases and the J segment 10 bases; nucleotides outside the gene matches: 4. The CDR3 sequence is CASSATGLAGEQFF. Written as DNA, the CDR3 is TGTGCCAGCAGTGCTACGGGACTAGCGGGGGAGCAGTTCTTC.

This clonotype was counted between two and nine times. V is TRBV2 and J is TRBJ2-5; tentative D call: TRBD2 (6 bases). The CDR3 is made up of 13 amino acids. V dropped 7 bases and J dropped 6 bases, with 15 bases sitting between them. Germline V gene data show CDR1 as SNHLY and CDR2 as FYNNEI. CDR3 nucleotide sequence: TGTGCCAGCACCGAGGGAGGTCACAAGACCCAGTACTTC. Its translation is CASTEGGHKTQYF.

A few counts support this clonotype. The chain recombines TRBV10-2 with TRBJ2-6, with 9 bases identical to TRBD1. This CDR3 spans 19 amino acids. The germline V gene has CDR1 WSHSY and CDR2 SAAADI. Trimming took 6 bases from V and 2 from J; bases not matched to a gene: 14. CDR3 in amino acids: CASRVGQGRREAGANVLTF. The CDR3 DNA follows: TGCGCCAGCAGGGTGGGACAGGGAAGACGGGAGGCTGGGGCCAACGTCCTGACTTTC.

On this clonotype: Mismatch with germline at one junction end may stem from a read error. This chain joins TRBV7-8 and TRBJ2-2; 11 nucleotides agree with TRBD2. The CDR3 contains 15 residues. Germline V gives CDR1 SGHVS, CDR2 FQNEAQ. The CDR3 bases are TGTGCCAACAGCCCTGGGACTAGCGGAACCGGGGAGCTGTTTTTT. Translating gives CANSPGTSGTGELFF.

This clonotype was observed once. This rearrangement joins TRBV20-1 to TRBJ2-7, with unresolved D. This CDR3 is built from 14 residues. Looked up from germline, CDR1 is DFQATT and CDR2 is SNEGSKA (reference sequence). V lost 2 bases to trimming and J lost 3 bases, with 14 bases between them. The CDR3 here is CSARIYDHGYEQYF. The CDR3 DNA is TGCAGTGCTAGAATATATGACCACGGCTACGAGCAGTACTTC.

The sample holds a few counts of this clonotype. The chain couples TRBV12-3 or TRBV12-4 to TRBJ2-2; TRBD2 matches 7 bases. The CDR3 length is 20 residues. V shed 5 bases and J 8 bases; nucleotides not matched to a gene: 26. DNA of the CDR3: TGTGCCAGCAGTCCATGGGGAGGGAAGCCGGGACCGGCTAATTGGGGGGAGCTGTTTTTT. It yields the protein CASSPWGGKPGPANWGELFF.

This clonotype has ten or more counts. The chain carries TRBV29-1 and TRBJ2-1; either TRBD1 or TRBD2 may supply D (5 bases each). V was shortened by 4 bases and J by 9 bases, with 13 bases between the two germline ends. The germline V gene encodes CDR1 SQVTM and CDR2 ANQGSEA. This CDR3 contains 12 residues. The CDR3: CSVGEGSVEQFF. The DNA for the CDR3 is TGCAGCGTTGGTGAGGGGAGTGTTGAGCAGTTCTTC.